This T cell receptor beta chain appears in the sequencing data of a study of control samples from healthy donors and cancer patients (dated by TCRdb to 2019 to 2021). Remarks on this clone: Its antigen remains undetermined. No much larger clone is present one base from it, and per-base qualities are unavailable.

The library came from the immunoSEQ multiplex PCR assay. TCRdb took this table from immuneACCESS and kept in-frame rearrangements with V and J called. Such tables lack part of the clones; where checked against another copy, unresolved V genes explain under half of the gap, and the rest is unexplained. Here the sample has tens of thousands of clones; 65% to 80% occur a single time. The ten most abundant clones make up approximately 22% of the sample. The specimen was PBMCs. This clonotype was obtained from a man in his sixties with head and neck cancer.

The nucleotides read TGTGCCAGCAGCCAAGCGGCAGGGCGGAATGAAGCTTTCTTT. This yields the protein CASSQAAGRNEAFF. The chain is encoded by TRBV14 joined to TRBJ1-1; the D region possibly corresponds to TRBD1 (5 bases align). Trimming costs V 1 base and J 7 bases, and their ends lie 13 bases apart. According to the germline V gene, CDR1 reads SGHDN and CDR2 reads FVKESK. The CDR3 runs 14 residues from the cysteine to the phenylalanine. The retained sequence is limited to the CDR3, 42 bases, with the frame set at the first base.